These 22 T cell receptor beta chains were sequenced from one sample in a study of cytomegalovirus exposure and HLA in healthy donors (dated by TCRdb to 2015 to 2018). The library was built by means of the immunoSEQ multiplex PCR assay. For the multiplex PCR, a mixture combining 60 forward primers for TCR Vbeta segments and 13 reverse primers for TCR Jbeta segments was used. The clones in this table, taken by TCRdb from immuneACCESS, are in-frame only. Not every clone is retained; where verified, under half of the shortfall comes from an unresolved V gene, and the cause of the rest is unknown. The sample profile shows about 140,000 clones; 70% to 85% of them were found once. Jointly, the top ten make up roughly 1.4% of the sample. The sample comprised PBMCs. These receptors all come from a man younger than 40 in good health and CMV-seropositive.

This clone was seen more than once but under ten times. The V gene is TRBV7-9, the J gene TRBJ2-6, with TRBD1 as a possible D gene (6 bases). The CDR3 loop spans 17 amino acids. The V gene's germline CDR1 is SEHNR and CDR2 FQNEAQ (reference sequence). Trimming left V 0 bases short and J 2 bases short, with 11 bases between. Here the CDR3 reads CASSLAPTGTGANVLTF. CDR3 in DNA: TGTGCCAGCAGCTTAGCCCCCACAGGGACTGGGGCCAACGTCCTGACTTTC.

The chain uses TRBV5-1 and TRBJ2-3; 7 bases line up with TRBD2. V shed 3 bases and J 0 bases; nucleotides not matched to a gene: 7. Germline V gene sequence: CDR1 SGHRS, CDR2 YFSETQ. The CDR3 loop spans 16 amino acids. CDR3: CASSSGGYGSTDTQYF. The CDR3 region has the DNA TGCGCCAGCAGCTCCGGGGGGTACGGCAGCACAGATACGCAGTATTTT.

This clone has a single count. V gene TRBV5-6 combines with J gene TRBJ2-5; D is possibly TRBD2 (6 bases). Trimming left V 1 base short and J 3 bases short, with 7 bases between. The germline CDR1 and CDR2 sequences are SGHDT and YYEEEE. This CDR3 has 13 residues. The DNA for the CDR3 is TGTGCCAGCAGCTTGCCTAGCGAAGAGACCCAGTACTTC. It yields the protein CASSLPSEETQYF.

The chain has TRBV9 and TRBJ2-6, with D possibly being TRBD1 (6 bases). The CDR3 spans 16 residues. Germline-derived CDR1 and CDR2 are SGDLS and YYNGEE. The V end lost 2 bases, the J end lost 0 bases, and 9 bases lay between the germline ends. CDR3 in DNA: TGTGCCAGCAGCGTCGACAGGAACTCTGGGGCCAACGTCCTGACTTTC. This encodes CASSVDRNSGANVLTF. The variable domain in full, with the rest retrieved from reference TRBV9 and TRBJ2-6, is DSGVTQTPKHLITATGQRVTLRCSPRSGDLSVYWYQQSLDQGLQFLIQYYNGEERAKGNILERFSAQQFPDLHSELNLSSLELGDSALYFCASSVDRNSGANVLTFGAGSRLTVL.

The chain is built from TRBV29-1 and TRBJ2-3; 14 bases are a match to TRBD2. Germline V lookup: CDR1 SQVTM, CDR2 ANQGSEA. The CDR3 has 16 amino acids. The ends lost 6 bases at V and 1 base at J; junction bases unmatched: 6. The CDR3 DNA reads TGCAGCGTCGGACTAGCGGGAGGTAGGGGCACAGATACGCAGTATTTT. Translating it yields CSVGLAGGRGTDTQYF.

The chain is built from TRBV29-1 and TRBJ2-5; the D gene is possibly TRBD1 (5 bases). The CDR3 is 12 amino acids. Germline-derived CDR1 and CDR2 are SQVTM and ANQGSEA. Deletions cut 6 bases from V and 4 bases from J, with 12 bases between. The CDR3 coding sequence is TGCAGCGTAAAGGGGCCCGCAGAGACCCAGTACTTC. Translated: CSVKGPAETQYF. The variable domain in full, with the rest retrieved from reference TRBV29-1 and TRBJ2-5, is SAVISQKPSRDICQRGTSLTIQCQVDSQVTMMFWYRQQPGQSLTLIATANQGSEATYESGFVIDKFPISRPNLTFSTLTVSNMSPEDSSIYLCSVKGPAETQYFGPGTRLLVL.

The J gene is TRBJ2-7, the V gene TRBV7-2, with 7 bases fitting TRBD1. The CDR3 contains 14 residues. Germline V gene data show CDR1 as SGHTA and CDR2 as FQGNSA. The junction had 5 bases not matched to a gene; V was cut back by 2 bases and J by 4 bases. Here the CDR3 reads CASSLQQGMYEQYF. CDR3 bases: TGTGCCAGCAGCTTACAACAGGGGATGTACGAGCAGTACTTC.

CDR3 protein: CASSFLVRTGGEVTQYF. The CDR3 nucleotides are TGCGCCAGCAGCTTCTTGGTTCGGACAGGGGGCGAGGTTACGCAGTATTTT. The V and J genes are TRBV5-1 and TRBJ2-3; 11 bases map to TRBD1. Germline V lookup: CDR1 SGHRS, CDR2 YFSETQ. V was pared by 2 bases and J by 8 bases, with 13 bases of the junction left unmatched. CDR3 length: 17 residues.

The chain couples TRBV9 to TRBJ2-3, with D perhaps matching TRBD1 (5 bases). Looked up from germline, CDR1 is SGDLS and CDR2 is YYNGEE. This CDR3 contains 17 residues. V lost 0 bases and J 0 bases, leaving 14 bases between the germline ends. The CDR3 DNA reads TGTGCCAGCAGCGTAGGGGGCAGCCCAAGCAGCACAGATACGCAGTATTTT. Translating gives CASSVGGSPSSTDTQYF.

The chain has TRBV5-1 and TRBJ1-6; TRBD1 agrees at 7 bases. In germline, CDR1 is SGHRS, CDR2 YFSETQ. The V gene end was trimmed by 0 bases and the J gene end by 7 bases; junction bases not matched to a gene: 10. The CDR3 sequence is 17 residues long. Here the CDR3 DNA reads TGCGCCAGCAGCTTGGGGGTCTCCGGGACAGCCAATTCACCCCTCCACTTT. Protein sequence: CASSLGVSGTANSPLHF.

The chain couples TRBV5-6 to TRBJ2-1; TRBD2 agrees at 9 bases. Per germline, CDR1 SGHDT and CDR2 YYEEEE. The CDR3 sequence is 15 residues long. J lost 3 bases, V lost 4 bases, and 5 bases had no gene match. DNA of the CDR3: TGTGCCAGCAGCCCGGCTAGCGGGGACTACAATGAGCAGTTCTTC. Protein sequence: CASSPASGDYNEQFF.

This chain uses TRBV19 with TRBJ1-6; D gene unclear. CDR3 length equals 15 residues. Deletions cut 4 bases from V and 3 bases from J, with 10 bases between. Germline V gene lookup returns CDR1 LNHDA and CDR2 SQIVND (reference sequence). The CDR3 loop reads CASSRADNYNSPLHF. In DNA form, the CDR3 reads TGTGCCAGTAGTAGGGCAGACAACTATAATTCACCCCTCCACTTT.

With respect to this clone: Within the sample, other DNA sequences also encode this same CDR3. The chain is built from TRBV18 and TRBJ2-2; 12 nucleotides match TRBD2. J gave up 2 bases and V 3 bases, and 4 bases lay outside the gene matches. Germline lookup yields CDR1 KGHSH and CDR2 LQKENI. The CDR3 covers 17 residues. The chain's CDR3 is CASSPRTSGTNTGELFF. The CDR3 nucleotides are TGTGCCAGCTCACCTCGGACTAGCGGGACCAACACCGGGGAGCTGTTTTTT.

V gene TRBV5-1 combines with J gene TRBJ2-2, with 7 bases lining up with TRBD1. CDR1 and CDR2 from the germline V gene are SGHRS and YFSETQ. The CDR3 has 14 residues. The ends lost 6 bases at V and 5 bases at J; junction bases unmatched: 7. In DNA form, the CDR3 reads TGCGCCAGCAAAAGACAGGGCGGAACCGGGGAGCTGTTTTTT. It translates to CASKRQGGTGELFF.

The V gene is TRBV7-8, the J gene TRBJ2-1, with TRBD1 matching over 10 bases. The CDR3 is made up of 15 amino acids. V was clipped by 5 bases and J by 10 bases; unmatched bases: 11. The germline CDR1 and CDR2 sequences are SGHVS and FQNEAQ. CDR3 DNA: TGTGCCAGCAGCGCCGGGACAGGGGCGGGGGGAGAGCAGTTCTTC. Translation gives CASSAGTGAGGEQFF.

This chain joins TRBV28 and TRBJ1-5; D is undetermined. V was shortened by 6 bases and J by 7 bases, with 13 bases between the two germline ends. CDR1 and CDR2 (germline): MDHEN, SYDVKM. CDR3 length: 13 amino acids. CDR3 in DNA: TGTGCCAGCAGCCTTACAGTTGTACAGCCCCAGCATTTT. Translating it yields CASSLTVVQPQHF.

The chain recombines TRBV18 with TRBJ2-7, with 8 bases aligning to TRBD1. This CDR3 comprises 15 residues. Germline assignment: CDR1 KGHSH and CDR2 LQKENI. V trimming: 3 bases; J trimming: 0 bases; junction bases outside the gene matches: 4. CDR3 loop: CASSPGQGDSYEQYF. In DNA, the CDR3 is TGTGCCAGCTCACCTGGACAGGGAGACTCCTACGAGCAGTACTTC.

This clone appeared a few times. V gene TRBV19 combines with J gene TRBJ2-7, with D possibly TRBD2 on 6 matching bases. Germline V gene data show CDR1 as LNHDA and CDR2 as SQIVND (reference sequence). Trimming removed 4 bases from V and 6 bases from J, with 13 bases in between. This CDR3 is 13 amino acids long. Written as DNA, the CDR3 is TGTGCCAGTAGTAGCGGACGGGAGTCCGAGCAGTACTTC. It specifies CASSSGRESEQYF.

This chain joins TRBV7-2 and TRBJ2-7; 9 bases map to TRBD2. From germline, CDR1 is SGHTA and CDR2 FQGNSA. CDR3 length equals 17 residues. J lost 3 bases, V lost 5 bases, and 14 bases had no gene match. CDR3 sequence reads: CASSLRSLAGPHYEQYF. The CDR3 DNA sequence: TGTGCCAGCAGCCTCAGATCCCTAGCGGGGCCCCACTACGAGCAGTACTTC.

V gene TRBV5-1 combines with J gene TRBJ2-2; D possibly corresponds to TRBD1 (6 bases). Trimming left V 4 bases short and J 6 bases short, with 16 bases between. This CDR3 contains 15 residues. CDR1 and CDR2 from the germline V gene are SGHRS and YFSETQ. Here the CDR3 reads CASSPTTGSPGELFF. In DNA form, the CDR3 reads TGCGCCAGCAGCCCCACTACAGGGTCCCCCGGGGAGCTGTTTTTT.

The rearrangement links TRBV19 to TRBJ1-5; 8 positions match TRBD1. From germline, CDR1 is LNHDA and CDR2 SQIVND (reference sequence). Trimming cost V 1 base and J 6 bases; bases outside gene matches: 5. There are 15 residues in the CDR3. CDR3 sequence: CASSIAPGGGQPQHF. As DNA, the CDR3 is TGTGCCAGTAGTATAGCCCCAGGGGGCGGTCAGCCCCAGCATTTT.

CDR3: CASSGQSSGANVLTF. In DNA, the CDR3 is TGTGCCAGCAGTGGACAGAGCTCTGGGGCCAACGTCCTGACTTTC. The chain joins TRBV28 to TRBJ2-6; tentatively, D is TRBD1 (6 bases). CDR3 size: 15 residues. The V gene lost 5 bases and the J gene lost 0 bases, with 8 bases spanning the gap. Germline values: CDR1 MDHEN, CDR2 SYDVKM.